This passage covers 15 T cell receptor beta chains from one sample sequenced in a study of cytomegalovirus exposure and HLA in healthy donors. PCR amplification relied on 60 Vbeta primers (plus 13 Jbeta primers). Generated by immunoSEQ multiplex PCR, the TCRdb table keeps only in-frame clones and is missing some. The sample holds over 150,000 clones; 80% to 90% are singletons and the top ten take around 10%. Source material: PBMCs. Receptor source: a man aged 45 to 65 in good health and CMV-seropositive.

The rearrangement joins TRBV6-6 to TRBJ1-1, with 10 bases matching TRBD1. J was trimmed by 12 bases and V by 5 bases; bases with no gene match: 9. This CDR3 is 13 amino acids long. Per germline, CDR1 MNHNY and CDR2 SVGAGI (reference sequence). The CDR3 DNA reads as TGTGCCAGCAGTGGGGGGGACAGGGGAATTACTTTCTTT. Translating it yields CASSGGDRGITFF.

The gene calls are TRBV9 and TRBJ2-7, with D perhaps TRBD1 (6 bases). The CDR3 runs 18 residues. Deletions cut 0 bases from V and 5 bases from J, with 24 bases between. CDR1 is SGDLS, CDR2 YYNGEE, per germline. This CDR3 is CASSVAGGLAFETDEQYF. The CDR3 nucleotides read TGTGCCAGCAGCGTAGCTGGGGGCCTCGCTTTTGAAACAGACGAGCAGTACTTC.

V usage is TRBV7-9 and J usage is TRBJ1-1; D is perhaps TRBD1 (5 bases). The V gene lost 2 bases and the J gene lost 7 bases, with 8 bases spanning the gap. Germline lookup yields CDR1 SEHNR and CDR2 FQNEAQ (reference sequence). The CDR3 is 12 amino acids. The CDR3 loop reads CASSLPRGEAFF. CDR3 nucleotide sequence: TGTGCCAGCAGCTTACCAAGGGGTGAAGCTTTCTTT.

This clone has a handful of counts. The V call is TRBV7-9, the J call TRBJ2-1; TRBD1 matches at 8 bases. The length of the CDR3 is 15 residues. The V and J ends lost 1 base and 10 bases, in that order; junction bases with no gene match: 9. Germline values: CDR1 SEHNR, CDR2 FQNEAQ (reference sequence). The CDR3 region has the DNA TGTGCCAGCAGCTTAGTGACAGGGGTCGTGGAGGAGCAGTTCTTC. The encoded protein is CASSLVTGVVEEQFF.

A remark on this clone: One junction end disagrees with the germline gene, perhaps due to a read error. The chain uses TRBV7-3 and TRBJ1-6; TRBD1 might be the D (5 bases). The CDR3 spans 14 residues. In germline, CDR1 is SGHTA, CDR2 FQGTGA. The CDR3, as DNA: TGTGCCAGCAGGTCCGGGACTGGGAATTCCCCCCTCCACTTT. As protein: CASRSGTGNSPLHF.

Worth noting for this clone: The junction departs from germline at one end; a sequencing error may be responsible. The rearrangement joins TRBV7-7 to TRBJ2-5; D might be TRBD2 (5 bases). CDR1 SSHAT and CDR2 FNYEAQ come from the germline V gene (reference sequence). This CDR3 comprises 15 residues. The DNA for the CDR3 is TGTGCTAGCAGCCCCGCGAATCTAGCTGGAGAGACCCAGTACTTC. It is translated as CASSPANLAGETQYF. Variable domain in full (rest from reference TRBV7-7 and TRBJ2-5): GAGVSQSPRYKVTKRGQDVTLRCDPISSHATLYWYQQALGQGPEFLTYFNYEAQPDKSGLPSDRFSAERPEGSISTLTIQRTEQRDSAMYRCASSPANLAGETQYFGPGTRLLVL.

This clone was detected once. The chain recombines TRBV10-3 with TRBJ1-6; TRBD1 matches at 8 bases. CDR3 length equals 17 residues. Trimming at V came to 0 bases and at J to 5 bases, leaving 6 bases not matched to a gene. Per the germline V gene, CDR1 is ENHRY and CDR2 is SYGVKD. As DNA, the CDR3 is TGTGCCATCAGTGAGTCGCAGGGGGCGGCTGATAATTCACCCCTCCACTTT. The encoded protein is CAISESQGAADNSPLHF.

The chain has TRBV18 and TRBJ2-6, with D possibly TRBD1 on 5 matching bases. The CDR3 has 17 residues. Trimming shortened V by 3 bases and J by 0 bases, and 12 bases separated the two germline ends. Germline lookup yields CDR1 KGHSH and CDR2 LQKENI. The CDR3 loop reads CASSPSTGLSGANVLTF. As DNA, the CDR3 is TGTGCCAGCTCACCGTCCACAGGTCTCTCTGGGGCCAACGTCCTGACTTTC.

This clone was recorded only once. This rearrangement joins TRBV11-3 to TRBJ2-7; 12 nucleotides match TRBD2. CDR3 length equals 15 residues. Per the germline V gene, CDR1 is SGHNT and CDR2 is YENEEA. V lost 5 bases and J lost 0; bases outside the gene matches: 2. The DNA of the CDR3 is TGTGCCAGCAGCCAGACTAGCGGGAGCTCCTACGAGCAGTACTTC. Amino acid sequence: CASSQTSGSSYEQYF.

The chain uses TRBV4-3 and TRBJ2-2; 12 bases map to TRBD2. This CDR3 comprises 17 residues. V dropped 5 bases and J dropped 4; count of bases not matched to a gene: 8. In germline, CDR1 is LGHNA, CDR2 YSLEER. The CDR3 DNA follows: TGCGCCAGCAGCGGACGTACTAGCGGGAGGAGCACCGGGGAGCTGTTTTTT. Its translation is CASSGRTSGRSTGELFF.

The chain uses TRBV27 and TRBJ2-3; TRBD2 matches at 8 bases. This CDR3 is built from 17 residues. V shed 0 bases and J 2 bases; nucleotides not matched to a gene: 7. CDR1 and CDR2 from the germline V gene are MNHEY and SMNVEV (reference sequence). CDR3 loop: CASSLSIASGPTDTQYF. DNA for the CDR3: TGTGCCAGCAGTTTATCGATAGCTAGCGGGCCCACAGATACGCAGTATTTT.

The chain links TRBV28 to TRBJ1-3; D gene uncertain. Trimming cost V 4 bases and J 1 base, with 11 bases left between them. The CDR3 is 15 residues long. Germline CDR1 and CDR2: MDHEN and SYDVKM. CDR3 DNA: TGTGCCAGCAGTTCCGAGGGAGGGTCTGGAAACACCATATATTTT. Translated, it gives CASSSEGGSGNTIYF.

This sequence joins TRBV7-3 and TRBJ2-6, with 12 bases fitting TRBD1. Unmatched junction bases numbered 8, after V lost 5 bases and J lost 0 bases. CDR1 SGHTA and CDR2 FQGTGA come from the germline V gene. This CDR3 has 19 residues. The DNA of the CDR3 is TGTGCCAGCAGCAGGACGGTGGGACAGGGGGCCTCTGGGGCCAACGTCCTGACTTTC. It is translated as CASSRTVGQGASGANVLTF. The variable domain in full, completed from reference TRBV7-3 and TRBJ2-6, reads GAGVSQTPSNKVTEKGKYVELRCDPISGHTALYWYRQSLGQGPEFLIYFQGTGAADDSGLPNDRFFAVRPEGSVSTLKIQRTERGDSAVYLCASSRTVGQGASGANVLTFGAGSRLTVL.

The CDR3 loop is CASRPELKGRGTEAFF. In DNA, the CDR3 is TGTGCCAGCAGACCGGAATTAAAGGGGCGTGGGACTGAAGCTTTCTTT. The rearrangement joins TRBV7-2 to TRBJ1-1, with TRBD1 as a possible D gene (5 bases). Trimming stripped 6 bases from V and 5 bases from J, with 22 bases between. Germline V gives CDR1 SGHTA, CDR2 FQGNSA. The CDR3 consists of 16 residues.

Notes on this clone: This specimen includes other DNA sequences encoding the same CDR3. The V gene is TRBV7-2, the J gene TRBJ1-5, with D unclear. CDR3 length: 14 residues. CDR1 SGHTA and CDR2 FQGNSA come from the germline V gene. The V gene lost 2 bases and the J gene lost 2 bases, with 7 bases spanning the gap. CDR3 bases: TGTGCCAGCAGCTTACGGCAGGGCAATCAGCCCCAGCATTTT. It translates to CASSLRQGNQPQHF.